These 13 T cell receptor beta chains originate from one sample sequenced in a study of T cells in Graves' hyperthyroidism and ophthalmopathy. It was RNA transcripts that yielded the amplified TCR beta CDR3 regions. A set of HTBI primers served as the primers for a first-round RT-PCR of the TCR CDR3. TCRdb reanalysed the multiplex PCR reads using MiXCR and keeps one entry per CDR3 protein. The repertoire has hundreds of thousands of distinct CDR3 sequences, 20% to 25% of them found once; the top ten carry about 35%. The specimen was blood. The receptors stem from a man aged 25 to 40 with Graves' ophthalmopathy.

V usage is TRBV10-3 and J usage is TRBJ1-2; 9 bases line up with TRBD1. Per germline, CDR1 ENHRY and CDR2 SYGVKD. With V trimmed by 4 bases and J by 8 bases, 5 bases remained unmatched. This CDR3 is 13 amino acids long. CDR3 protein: CAISARTGDGYTF. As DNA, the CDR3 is TGTGCCATCAGTGCGCGGACAGGGGACGGCTACACCTTC.

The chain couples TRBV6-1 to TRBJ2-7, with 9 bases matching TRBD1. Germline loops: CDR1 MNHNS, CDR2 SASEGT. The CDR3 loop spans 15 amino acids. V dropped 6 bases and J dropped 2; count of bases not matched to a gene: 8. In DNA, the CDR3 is TGTGCCAGCAGAAGAGGGACAGGGAGGGCCTACGAGCAGTACTTC. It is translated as CASRRGTGRAYEQYF.

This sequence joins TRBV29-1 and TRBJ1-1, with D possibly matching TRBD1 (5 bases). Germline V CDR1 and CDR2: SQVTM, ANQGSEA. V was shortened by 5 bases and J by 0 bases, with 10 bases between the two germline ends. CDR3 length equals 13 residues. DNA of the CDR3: TGCAGCGTTTCGGGACGGATGAACACTGAAGCTTTCTTT. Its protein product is CSVSGRMNTEAFF.

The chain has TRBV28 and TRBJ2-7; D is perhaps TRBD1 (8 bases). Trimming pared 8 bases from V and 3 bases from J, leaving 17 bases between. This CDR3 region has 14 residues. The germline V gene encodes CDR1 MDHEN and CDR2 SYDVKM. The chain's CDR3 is CASHRGGGFYEQYF. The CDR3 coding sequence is TGTGCCAGCCACAGGGGGGGGGGGTTCTACGAGCAGTACTTC.

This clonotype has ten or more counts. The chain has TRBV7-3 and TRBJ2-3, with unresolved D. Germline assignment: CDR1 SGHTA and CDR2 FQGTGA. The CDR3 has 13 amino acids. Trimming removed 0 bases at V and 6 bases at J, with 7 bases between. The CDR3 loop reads CASSLTRSDTQYF. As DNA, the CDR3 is TGTGCCAGCAGCTTAACGCGGTCGGATACGCAGTATTTT.

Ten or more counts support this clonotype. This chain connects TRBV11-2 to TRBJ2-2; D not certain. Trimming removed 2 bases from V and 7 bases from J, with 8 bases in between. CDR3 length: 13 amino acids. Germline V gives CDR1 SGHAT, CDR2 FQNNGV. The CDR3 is CASSLSGFGELFF. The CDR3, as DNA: TGTGCCAGCAGCTTAAGTGGATTCGGGGAGCTGTTTTTT.

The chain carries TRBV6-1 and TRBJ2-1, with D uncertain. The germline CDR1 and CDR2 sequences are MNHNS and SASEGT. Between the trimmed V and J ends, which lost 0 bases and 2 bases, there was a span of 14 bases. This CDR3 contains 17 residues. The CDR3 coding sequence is TGTGCCAGCAGTGAAGCGCGACGAGCTGATGCCTACAATGAGCAGTTCTTC. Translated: CASSEARRADAYNEQFF.

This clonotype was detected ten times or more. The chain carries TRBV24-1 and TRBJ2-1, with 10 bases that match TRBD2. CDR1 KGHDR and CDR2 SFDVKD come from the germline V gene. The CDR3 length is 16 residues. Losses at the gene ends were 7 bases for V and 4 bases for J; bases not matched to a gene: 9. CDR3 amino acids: CATSETSGLWYNEQFF. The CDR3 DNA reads TGTGCCACCAGCGAGACTAGCGGGCTTTGGTACAATGAGCAGTTCTTC.

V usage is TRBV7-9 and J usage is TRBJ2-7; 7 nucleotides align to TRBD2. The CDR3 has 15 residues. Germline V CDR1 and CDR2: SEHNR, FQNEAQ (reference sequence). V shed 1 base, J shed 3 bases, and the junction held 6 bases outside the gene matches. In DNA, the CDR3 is TGTGCCAGCAGCTTAGAGAGTGCGGGAGACTACGAGCAGTACTTC. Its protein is CASSLESAGDYEQYF.

The CDR3 region is CASSGGGTSGVREQFF. The CDR3, as DNA: TGTGCCAGCAGTGGGGGGGGGACTAGCGGGGTTCGGGAGCAGTTCTTC. The chain joins TRBV6-1 to TRBJ2-1; 13 bases fit TRBD2. CDR3 length: 16 residues. Germline values: CDR1 MNHNS, CDR2 SASEGT. V lost 4 bases and J lost 10; bases outside the gene matches: 10.

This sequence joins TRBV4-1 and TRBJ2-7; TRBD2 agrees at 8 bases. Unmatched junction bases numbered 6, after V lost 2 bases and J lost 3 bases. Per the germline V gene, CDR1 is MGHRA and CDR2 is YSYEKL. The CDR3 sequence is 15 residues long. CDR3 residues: CASSQPAAGVYEQYF. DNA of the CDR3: TGCGCCAGCAGCCAACCGGCAGCGGGAGTCTACGAGCAGTACTTC.

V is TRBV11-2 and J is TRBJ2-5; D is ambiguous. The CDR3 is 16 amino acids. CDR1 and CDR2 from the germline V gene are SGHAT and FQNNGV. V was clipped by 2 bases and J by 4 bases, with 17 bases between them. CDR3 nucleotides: TGTGCCAGCAGCTTATCGCTTGGCCCCTCGCGAGAGACCCAGTACTTC. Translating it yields CASSLSLGPSRETQYF.

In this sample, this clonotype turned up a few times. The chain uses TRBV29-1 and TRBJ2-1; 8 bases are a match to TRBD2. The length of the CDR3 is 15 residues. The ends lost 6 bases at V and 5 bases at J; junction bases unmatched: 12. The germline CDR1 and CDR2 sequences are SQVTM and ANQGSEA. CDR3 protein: CSVMVAGGPDNEQFF. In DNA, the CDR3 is TGCAGCGTAATGGTGGCGGGAGGCCCTGACAATGAGCAGTTCTTC.